Below, 26 T cell receptor beta chains from the same sample are listed, as sequenced in a study of identical twins. TCRdb reprocessed the 5' RACE reads via MiXCR and lists one record per CDR3 protein. The sample carries over 550,000 distinct CDR3 sequences, less than 9% recorded once. The same data also contributed to another study, on yellow fever vaccine responses in identical twins.

The sequencing sample was made of PBMCs. Source of these receptors: a woman aged 18 to 35 in good health.

The gene calls are TRBV5-6 and TRBJ2-7; D might be TRBD1 or TRBD2, each matching 5 bases. The CDR3 totals 14 residues. V lost 4 bases to trimming and J lost 6 bases, with 17 bases between them. Germline assignment: CDR1 SGHDT and CDR2 YYEEEE. CDR3 DNA sequence: TGTGCCAGCAGCCCCGGGTCAGGGACCGGCGAGCAGTACGTC. Amino acids: CASSPGSGTGEQYV.

The gene calls are TRBV3-1 and TRBJ2-2; 11 bases line up with TRBD2. V was clipped by 11 bases and J by 3 bases; unmatched bases: 20. The CDR3 covers 19 residues. The germline gives CDR1 LGHDT, CDR2 YNNKEL (reference sequence). This CDR3 reads CALSLARLAGGRDTGELFF. The CDR3 bases are TGTGCCCTCAGTTTAGCTCGTCTAGCGGGGGGCCGAGACACCGGGGAGCTGTTTTTT.

The V and J genes are TRBV20-1 and TRBJ1-5; D perhaps matches TRBD1 (5 bases). The ends were cut back, 3 bases at V and 0 bases at J, with 18 bases in the middle. Germline V gene sequence: CDR1 DFQATT, CDR2 SNEGSKA (reference sequence). The CDR3 length is 17 residues. CDR3 amino acids: CSARGGPSSYSNQPQHF. In DNA form, the CDR3 reads TGCAGTGCTAGGGGGGGACCGAGCTCTTATAGCAATCAGCCCCAGCATTTT.

This clonotype was detected many times. The CDR3 is CASSSDGGRRTYEQYF. The CDR3 DNA reads as TGTGCCAGCAGCTCCGACGGAGGGCGGAGGACCTACGAGCAGTACTTC. The J gene is TRBJ2-7, the V gene TRBV5-6, with a tentative D call TRBD2 (6 bases). V was cut by 3 bases and J by 2 bases, with 18 bases left in between. The CDR3 is made up of 16 amino acids. CDR1 is SGHDT, CDR2 YYEEEE, per germline.

This clonotype has only a few counts. The V gene is TRBV29-1, the J gene TRBJ1-1; TRBD1 aligns across 7 bases. Germline CDR1 SQVTM, CDR2 ANQGSEA. The CDR3 consists of 14 residues. Trimming took 5 bases from V and 0 from J; bases not matched to a gene: 6. The CDR3, as DNA: TGCAGCGTTCAAAAGACAGGGATGAACACTGAAGCTTTCTTT. Its translation: CSVQKTGMNTEAFF.

The chain joins TRBV28 to TRBJ2-2; TRBD2 matches 8 bases. CDR1 is MDHEN, CDR2 SYDVKM, per germline. The CDR3 has 16 amino acids. The J segment lost 3 bases and the V segment lost 10 bases, leaving 13 bases of the junction unmatched. The CDR3 coding sequence is TGTGCCACCGTACCCCCGGGGGGGCGGGACACCGGGGAGCTGTTTTTT. This encodes CATVPPGGRDTGELFF.

The chain links TRBV20-1 to TRBJ2-5, with TRBD2 matching 11 bases. CDR3 size: 16 residues. The germline CDR1 and CDR2 sequences are DFQATT and SNEGSKA (reference sequence). J lost 4 bases, V lost 6 bases, and 13 bases had no gene match. The CDR3 region is CSAAIGTSGRAETQYF. CDR3 coding DNA: TGCAGTGCGGCGATCGGGACTAGCGGACGGGCAGAGACCCAGTACTTC.

V is TRBV3-1 and J is TRBJ2-7; maybe TRBD1 (5 bases). Germline CDR1 LGHDT, CDR2 YNNKEL (reference sequence). V was pared by 0 bases and J by 2 bases, with 11 bases between. The CDR3 consists of 15 residues. In nucleotides, the CDR3 is TGTGCCAGCAGCCAAGATTGGTCAGGGACCTACGAGCAGTACTTC. It is translated as CASSQDWSGTYEQYF.

The chain uses TRBV20-1 and TRBJ2-7; 9 bases line up with TRBD2. From germline, CDR1 is DFQATT and CDR2 SNEGSKA (reference sequence). CDR3 length equals 12 residues. For the CDR3, the DNA is TGCAGCGTAGCGGGCGGGGGGGCCGAGCAGTACGTC. Translating it yields CSVAGGGAEQYV.

This clonotype showed up just a few times. The rearrangement joins TRBV29-1 to TRBJ2-3; D gene unclear. The CDR3 covers 12 residues. CDR1 SQVTM and CDR2 ANQGSEA come from the germline V gene. The V and J ends lost 4 bases and 1 base respectively, with 6 bases between them. CDR3 region: CSVGWGTDTQYF. CDR3 nucleotide sequence: TGCAGCGTTGGCTGGGGCACAGATACGCAGTATTTT.

This clonotype was observed a handful of times. This chain connects TRBV20-1 to TRBJ2-1; 9 bases fit TRBD2. The CDR3 is made up of 16 amino acids. The germline gives CDR1 DFQATT, CDR2 SNEGSKA (reference sequence). The V gene end was trimmed by 0 bases and the J gene end by 4 bases; junction bases not matched to a gene: 7. CDR3 protein: CSARDRGSGRYNEQFF. CDR3 nucleotides: TGCAGTGCTAGAGATCGGGGGAGCGGGAGGTACAATGAGCAGTTCTTC.

This clonotype was seen many times. The chain joins TRBV12-3 or TRBV12-4 to TRBJ2-7; D is perhaps TRBD1 or TRBD2 (6 bases each). V dropped 5 bases and J dropped 6 bases, with 14 bases sitting between them. This CDR3 is built from 13 residues. The CDR3 DNA follows: TGTGCCAGCAGTCCCTCGGGGGCTCGCGAGCAGTACGTC. This translates into CASSPSGAREQYV.

This clonotype has just a few counts. CDR3 DNA: TGTGCCAGCAGTCCAACGGGACCCCGCTACAATGAGCAGTTCTTC. It yields the protein CASSPTGPRYNEQFF. The chain is built from TRBV12-3 or TRBV12-4 and TRBJ2-1; D may be TRBD1 or TRBD2 (5 bases each). The CDR3 is made up of 15 amino acids. The V end lost 5 bases, the J end lost 3 bases, and 14 bases lay between the germline ends.

This clonotype has at least ten counts. V gene TRBV12-3 or TRBV12-4 combines with J gene TRBJ2-3; 16 bases fit TRBD2. The junction had 5 bases not matched to a gene; V was cut back by 4 bases and J by 1 base. The CDR3 is 18 residues long. The CDR3 reads CASSSTGLAGGGTDTQYF. CDR3 DNA sequence: TGTGCCAGCAGTTCCACGGGACTAGCGGGAGGGGGCACAGATACGCAGTATTTT.

This clonotype was seen only once. The rearrangement joins TRBV20-1 to TRBJ2-1, with TRBD2 identical over 11 bases. The CDR3 extends over 15 amino acids. V dropped 3 bases and J dropped 4; count of bases not matched to a gene: 5. From germline, CDR1 is DFQATT and CDR2 SNEGSKA (reference sequence). The CDR3 DNA follows: TGCAGTGCTAGGGCTAGCGGGGGGTCATACAATGAGCAGTTCTTC. Residues: CSARASGGSYNEQFF.

This clonotype was observed a handful of times. The chain is built from TRBV21-1 and TRBJ2-7; the table assigns TRBD1, which was not confirmed against the DNA. TRBV21-1 is a known pseudogene. CDR3 size: 14 residues. CDR3 DNA sequence: TGTGCCAGCGATGGTGGGCGGCCCAACTACGAGCAGTACTTC. Its protein is CASDGGRPNYEQYF.

This clonotype was seen many times. The genes are TRBV10-3 and TRBJ2-7, with D maybe TRBD1 (6 bases). Germline V gene sequence: CDR1 ENHRY, CDR2 SYGVKD. CDR3 length equals 13 residues. V lost 6 bases and J 1 base, leaving 10 bases between the germline ends. The CDR3: CAISRDMSYEQYF. The CDR3 DNA sequence: TGTGCCATCAGCCGGGACATGTCCTACGAGCAGTACTTC.

There are many counts of this clonotype. J is TRBJ2-7 and V is TRBV2; D possibly corresponds to TRBD1 (5 bases). V dropped 8 bases and J dropped 6 bases, with 17 bases sitting between them. The CDR3 totals 13 residues. Germline V lookup: CDR1 SNHLY, CDR2 FYNNEI. The CDR3 loop reads CASGRAGGLEQYF. The DNA of the CDR3 is TGTGCCAGCGGCAGGGCTGGCGGCCTCGAGCAGTACTTC. Variable domain in full (rest from reference TRBV2 and TRBJ2-7): EPEVTQTPSHQVTQMGQEVILRCVPISNHLYFYWYRQILGQKVEFLVSFYNNEISEKSEIFDDQFSVERPDGSNFTLKIRSTKLEDSAMYFCASGRAGGLEQYFGPGTRLTVT.

The chain carries TRBV28 and TRBJ1-2, with D unclear. Trimming took 6 bases from V and 8 from J, leaving 7 bases between them. The CDR3 runs 10 residues. From germline, CDR1 is MDHEN and CDR2 SYDVKM. CDR3 sequence: CASRGTGYTF. The CDR3 nucleotides are TGTGCCAGCAGAGGCACAGGCTACACCTTC.

The rearrangement joins TRBV10-3 to TRBJ2-1; weak D call: TRBD2 (5 bases). V dropped 0 bases and J dropped 7 bases, with 10 bases sitting between them. The CDR3 has 14 residues. Germline-derived CDR1 and CDR2 are ENHRY and SYGVKD. The CDR3, as DNA: TGTGCCATCAGTGAGTCGGGAGAGCGGAATGAGCAGTTCTTC. Protein sequence: CAISESGERNEQFF.

This clonotype was seen more than once but under ten times. This chain joins TRBV7-9 and TRBJ2-3; D unclear. The CDR3 totals 15 residues. Germline lookup yields CDR1 SEHNR and CDR2 FQNEAQ (reference sequence). Trimming took 5 bases from V and 4 from J, leaving 16 bases between them. Written as DNA, the CDR3 is TGTGCCAGCAGCCTTGCGGACCTTAACGCAGATACGCAGTATTTT. Residues: CASSLADLNADTQYF.

This clonotype was seen a handful of times. This chain joins TRBV7-3 and TRBJ2-1; D might be TRBD1 (6 bases). Germline CDR1 is SGHTA and CDR2 is FQGTGA. This CDR3 contains 11 residues. V dropped 4 bases and J dropped 10 bases, with 8 bases sitting between them. CDR3 DNA: TGTGCCAGCAGCTCCGGGACAGAGCAGTTCTTC. Protein sequence: CASSSGTEQFF.

This clonotype was seen a handful of times. The chain uses TRBV21-1 and TRBJ2-7; the D segment call TRBD1 is taken from the table without a DNA check. TRBV21-1 is recorded as a pseudogene. This CDR3 region has 16 residues. The CDR3 bases are TGTGCCAGCAGCAAAGGAGGACAGGGGGAGGTCTACGAGCAGTACGTC. Its translation: CASSKGGQGEVYEQYV.

This chain uses TRBV5-5 with TRBJ1-1; TRBD1 matches at 7 bases. Unmatched junction bases numbered 15, after V lost 4 bases and J lost 3 bases. The CDR3 loop spans 17 amino acids. Germline V gene sequence: CDR1 SGHKS, CDR2 YYEKEE (reference sequence). The CDR3 DNA reads TGTGCCAGCAGCCTAAGATTGCAACAGGGGTTGGACACTGAAGCTTTCTTT. The encoded protein is CASSLRLQQGLDTEAFF.

The chain joins TRBV10-3 to TRBJ2-1; no firm D call. Germline-derived CDR1 and CDR2 are ENHRY and SYGVKD. This CDR3 spans 13 amino acids. V was shortened by 6 bases and J by 7 bases, with 13 bases between the two germline ends. The CDR3 DNA is TGTGCCATCAGACCCCTGGGTAGGAATGAGCAGTTCTTC. It codes for CAIRPLGRNEQFF.

This chain joins TRBV19 and TRBJ2-1, with D perhaps matching TRBD2 (5 bases). V gave up 3 bases and J gave up 3 bases, with 9 bases separating them. Germline V gene lookup returns CDR1 LNHDA and CDR2 SQIVND (reference sequence). CDR3 length: 14 residues. For the CDR3, the DNA is TGTGCCAGTAGTATCCTCCGGGGCTACAATGAGCAGTTCTTC. It translates to CASSILRGYNEQFF. Full variable domain (outside the CDR3, taken from reference TRBV19 and TRBJ2-1): DGGITQSPKYLFRKEGQNVTLSCEQNLNHDAMYWYRQDPGQGLRLIYYSQIVNDFQKGDIAEGYSVSREKKESFPLTVTSAQKNPTAFYLCASSILRGYNEQFFGPGTRLTVL.